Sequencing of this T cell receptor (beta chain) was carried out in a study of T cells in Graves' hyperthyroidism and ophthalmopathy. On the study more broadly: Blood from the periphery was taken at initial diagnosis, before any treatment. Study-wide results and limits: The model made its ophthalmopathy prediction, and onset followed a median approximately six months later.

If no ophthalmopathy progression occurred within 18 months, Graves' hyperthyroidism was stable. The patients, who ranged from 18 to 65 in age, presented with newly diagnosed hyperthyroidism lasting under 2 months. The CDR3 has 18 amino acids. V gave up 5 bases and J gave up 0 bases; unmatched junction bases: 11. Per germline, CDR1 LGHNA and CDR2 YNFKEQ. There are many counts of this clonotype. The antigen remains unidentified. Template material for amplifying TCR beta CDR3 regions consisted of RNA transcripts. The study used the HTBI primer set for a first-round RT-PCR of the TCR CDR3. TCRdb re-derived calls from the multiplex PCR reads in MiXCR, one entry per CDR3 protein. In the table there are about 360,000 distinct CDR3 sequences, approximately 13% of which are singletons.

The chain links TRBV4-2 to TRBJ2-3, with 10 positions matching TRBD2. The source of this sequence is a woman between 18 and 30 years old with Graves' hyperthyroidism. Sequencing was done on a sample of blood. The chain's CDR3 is CASSKTLAGAQSTDTQYF. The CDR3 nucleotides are TGTGCCAGCAGCAAGACCCTAGCGGGAGCGCAGAGCACAGATACGCAGTATTTT.